A single T cell receptor beta chain is shown here with its context. What it recognizes is unknown. The same CDR3 also results from other DNA sequences found in this sample. Unmatched junction bases numbered 7, after V lost 9 bases and J lost 2 bases. Germline CDR1 reads LNHNV; CDR2 reads YYDKDF (reference sequence). The CDR3 is made up of 14 amino acids. The PCR was carried out with 60 Vbeta primers and 13 Jbeta primers. This table comes from immunoSEQ multiplex PCR, and its TCRdb copy is limited to in-frame clones, with some not included. The sample records roughly 100,000 clones, over 70% being singletons. The data were taken from a study of cytomegalovirus exposure and HLA in healthy donors. The study, taken as a whole, reports: In presence/absence analyses, roughly uniform sequencing depth across donors was assumed. Common viral pathogens (according to a later analysis) appeared linked to several of the most significant clusters. Indistinguishability led to the exclusion of some V segments, TRBV6-2 and TRBV6-3 included.

Donors sampled were nominally healthy, though unrecorded immune exposures were likely. The sample was PBMCs. The clonotype was recovered from a male donor in good health and CMV-seronegative. The rearrangement joins TRBV15 to TRBJ2-5; 9 bases agree with TRBD2. The CDR3 sequence is CATRPSGTQETQYF. For the CDR3, the DNA is TGTGCCACTCGGCCTAGCGGGACTCAAGAGACCCAGTACTTC.